This T cell receptor beta chain was recorded in a study of blood T cell repertoires in COVID-19. Some clones are missing from TCRdb's copy, which holds only in-frame ones; the method was immunoSEQ multiplex PCR. Seen here are over 150,000 clones, 83% observed once, and the top ten hold 12%. This CDR3 comprises 15 residues. Trimming left V 2 bases short and J 7 bases short, with 17 bases between. Germline V gene sequence: CDR1 MGHDK, CDR2 SYGVNS. This receptor was identified in a woman aged 60 to 75 with COVID-19, enrolled during active disease. Material: peripheral blood. The chain recombines TRBV25-1 with TRBJ1-1; D unresolved. CDR3 sequence (DNA): TGTGCCAGCAGTGAAACCGGGAGCCCGGTCGATGAAGCTTTCTTT. This gives the protein CASSETGSPVDEAFF. Supplemented by reference TRBV25-1 and TRBJ1-1, the full variable domain reads EADIYQTPRYLVIGTGKKITLECSQTMGHDKMYWYQQDPGMELHLIHYSYGVNSTEKGDLSSESTVSRIRTEHFPLTLESARPSHTSQYLCASSETGSPVDEAFFGQGTRLTVV.